This passage covers 9 T cell receptor beta chains from one sample sequenced in a study of cytomegalovirus exposure and HLA in healthy donors. The primer mix had 60 Vbeta and 13 Jbeta primers. Clones were read by immunoSEQ multiplex PCR, and TCRdb kept only the in-frame ones, dropping some. The profile shows 150,000 to 200,000 clones, roughly 75% of them singletons. The sequencing sample was made of PBMCs. All receptors derive from a female donor in good health and CMV-seronegative.

The J gene is TRBJ2-7, the V gene TRBV6-5; 11 bases are a match to TRBD1. Germline CDR1 and CDR2: MNHEY and SVGAGI. Trimming took 6 bases from V and 3 from J; bases not matched to a gene: 4. CDR3 length: 14 residues. In DNA, the CDR3 is TGTGCCAGCAGCCGGACAGGGGGCATCTACGAGCAGTACTTC. This encodes CASSRTGGIYEQYF.

V is TRBV25-1 and J is TRBJ1-2; 7 bases fit TRBD1. Germline V CDR1 and CDR2: MGHDK, SYGVNS. The ends lost 6 bases at V and 6 bases at J; junction bases unmatched: 10. The length of the CDR3 is 14 residues. CDR3 in amino acids: CASSPEGQINGYTF. In DNA form, the CDR3 reads TGTGCCAGCAGCCCCGAGGGACAGATAAATGGCTACACCTTC.

A remark on this clone: At one end, the junction sequence differs from germline, possibly due to a read error. The chain couples TRBV6-5 to TRBJ2-7; TRBD2 is a possible D gene (7 bases). The CDR3 is 13 residues long. Germline-derived CDR1 and CDR2 are MNHEY and SVGAGI. In nucleotides, the CDR3 is TGTGCCAGCAGTGGAGGGGGGGGGTCCCGCCCGAACTTC. Residues: CASSGGGGSRPNF.

The chain uses TRBV5-1 and TRBJ2-6; the D is unclear. CDR3 length equals 18 residues. Trimming left V 5 bases short and J 2 bases short, with 20 bases between. Germline V gene sequence: CDR1 SGHRS, CDR2 YFSETQ. CDR3 DNA: TGCGCCAGCAGATCCGCCCCGGGTATACTGCCTGGGGCCAACGTCCTGACTTTC. It is translated as CASRSAPGILPGANVLTF.

CDR3 bases: TGCGCCAGCAGCTTGGGGGACCGACTAGGTGGCGAGCAGTACTTC. Translated, it gives CASSLGDRLGGEQYF. The chain couples TRBV5-1 to TRBJ2-7; D may be TRBD2 (6 bases). Trimming pared 0 bases from V and 6 bases from J, leaving 16 bases between. CDR1 is SGHRS and CDR2 is YFSETQ in the germline V gene. This CDR3 spans 15 amino acids.

This clone was detected a few times. The chain is built from TRBV6-5 and TRBJ1-2; D might be TRBD1 (5 bases). This CDR3 has 13 residues. Trimming cost V 8 bases and J 5 bases, with 15 bases left between them. CDR1 MNHEY and CDR2 SVGAGI come from the germline V gene. The CDR3 loop is CASHRQRAYGYTF. In nucleotides, the CDR3 is TGTGCCAGCCACCGACAGAGAGCGTATGGCTACACCTTC.

The chain has TRBV5-1 and TRBJ2-3; TRBD1 matches at 10 bases. This CDR3 region has 14 residues. Germline V gene data show CDR1 as SGHRS and CDR2 as YFSETQ. The trim removed 0 bases at V and 10 bases at J, leaving 5 bases unmatched. The CDR3 reads CASSLEDRGVAQYF. The CDR3 DNA reads TGCGCCAGCAGCTTGGAGGACAGGGGGGTCGCGCAGTATTTT.

This chain links TRBV21-1 with TRBJ2-4; the listed D gene, TRBD1, was not tested against the DNA. TRBV21-1 is an annotated pseudogene. The CDR3 is 20 residues long. In DNA, the CDR3 is TGTGCCAGCAGCAAATCACAGGGAGAGGAGCCGCCTCTAGCCAAAAACATTCAGTACTTC. Amino acids: CASSKSQGEEPPLAKNIQYF.

The chain has TRBV7-9 and TRBJ2-7; possibly TRBD2 for D (5 bases). The CDR3 loop spans 14 amino acids. Trimming shortened V by 5 bases and J by 3 bases, and 14 bases separated the two germline ends. From germline, CDR1 is SEHNR and CDR2 FQNEAQ (reference sequence). CDR3 sequence reads: CASSPRDGIYEQYF. The DNA of the CDR3 is TGTGCCAGCAGCCCCCGCGACGGGATCTACGAGCAGTACTTC.